These 3 T cell receptor beta chains share one sample of origin, sequenced in a study of OX40 agonist ivuxolimab in advanced cancers. Data came from immunoSEQ multiplex PCR; TCRdb stores just in-frame clones and leaves some out. This sample has under 55,000 clones, with 85% to 90% found just once. The source material was CD4+ or CD8+ T cells sorted from blood, sampled in a trial of the OX40 agonist ivuxolimab. The receptor source for this set is an adult with an advanced solid tumor such as melanoma, head and neck, liver or kidney cancer.

This chain links TRBV7-2 with TRBJ2-7; 8 nucleotides agree with TRBD1. Germline trimming cut 7 bases from V and 3 bases from J; bases unmatched to any gene: 8. Per the germline V gene, CDR1 is SGHTA and CDR2 is FQGNSA. The CDR3 sequence is 14 residues long. The CDR3 DNA follows: TGTGCCAGCATCAAAGGACAGGGAAGCTACGAGCAGTACTTC. Amino acids: CASIKGQGSYEQYF.

The gene calls are TRBV23-1 and TRBJ1-2; D remains unclear. TRBV23-1 carries the ORF label, with uncertain function. V dropped 8 bases and J dropped 4 bases, with 17 bases sitting between them. CDR3 size: 14 residues. The CDR3 coding sequence is TGCGCCAGCCTAAACTTCCGGTTTGCCTATGGCTACACCTTC. Its translation is CASLNFRFAYGYTF.

Within the sample, this clone is medium-sized. CDR3 sequence (DNA): TGTGCCAGCAGCTTAGTGGCTGGGTATGGACAGCCCCAGCATTTT. This sequence encodes CASSLVAGYGQPQHF. The chain employs TRBV7-8 and TRBJ1-5; D ambiguous. In germline, CDR1 is SGHVS, CDR2 FQNEAQ. The germline V and J ends were trimmed by 1 base and 7 bases, with 14 bases remaining between them. There are 15 residues in the CDR3.